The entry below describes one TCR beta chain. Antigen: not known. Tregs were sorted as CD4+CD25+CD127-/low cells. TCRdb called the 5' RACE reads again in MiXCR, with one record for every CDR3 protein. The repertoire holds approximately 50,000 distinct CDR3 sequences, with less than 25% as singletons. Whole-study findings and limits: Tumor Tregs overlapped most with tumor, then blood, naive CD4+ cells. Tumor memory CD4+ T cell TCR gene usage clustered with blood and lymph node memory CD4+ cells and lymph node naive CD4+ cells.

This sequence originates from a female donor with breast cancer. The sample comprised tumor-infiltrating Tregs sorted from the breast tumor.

The CDR3 protein is CSVTGATNEKLFF. DNA for the CDR3: TGCAGTGTTACAGGGGCAACTAATGAAAAACTGTTTTTT. V is TRBV20-1 and J is TRBJ1-4; 7 nucleotides match TRBD1. Germline V CDR1 and CDR2: DFQATT, SNEGSKA (reference sequence). The V and J ends lost 7 bases and 0 bases, in that order; junction bases with no gene match: 2. The CDR3 is 13 amino acids.